This T cell receptor (beta chain) stems from a study of shared clonotypes between healthy human individuals. Study-wide background: Donors consisted of two women and a few men between 18 and 49. There were three CD4 naive, three CD4 memory, two CD8 naive and one CD8 memory plates per donor. Whole-study findings and limits: Lower generation probabilities were found for non-shared clonotypes than for those shared by all four donors.

Worth noting for this clone: Its antigen is still unknown. Within the sample, other DNA sequences also encode this same CDR3.

The table came from immunoSEQ multiplex PCR; TCRdb's copy has only in-frame clones and leaves some out. The sample includes more than 1 million clones, more than 75% of them seen just once. This CDR3 contains 14 residues. CDR1 and CDR2 (germline): SNHLY, FYNNEI. V dropped 6 bases and J dropped 0; count of bases not matched to a gene: 2. This TCR came from a man aged 18 to 30 in good health. Some clones in this sample may be carry-over from other donors' samples. V is TRBV2 and J is TRBJ1-1, with 9 positions matching TRBD1. Sequencing was performed on memory CD4+ T cells from PBMCs. Subset noted: CD45RA-negative fraction. The CDR3: CASSNRGLNTEAFF. The CDR3 DNA follows: TGTGCCAGCAGCAACAGGGGGCTGAACACTGAAGCTTTCTTT.